This T cell receptor beta chain was captured by sequencing in a study of blood T cell repertoires in COVID-19. Cohorts were determined from participant-reported clinical history. The V segment lost 4 bases and the J segment 5 bases; nucleotides outside the gene matches: 8. CDR1 and CDR2 (germline): SGHNT, YYREEE (reference sequence). This CDR3 has 15 residues. In the authors' workflow: Scientists estimated how many nucleated cells there were by amplifying reference gene primers. This table comes from immunoSEQ multiplex PCR, and its TCRdb copy is limited to in-frame clones, with some not included. For V, J and clone size, that table is used; D and trimming come from the DNA. The table records roughly 240,000 clones, 86% of them present only once.

The sequencing sample was made of PBMCs or T cells enriched from blood (not recorded which). J is TRBJ2-5 and V is TRBV5-4, with TRBD2 identical over 10 bases. The TCR originated in a woman in her forties or fifties who had recovered from COVID-19. The CDR3, as DNA: TGTGCCAGCAGCCCTCCGGGACTAGCGATGGAGACCCAGTACTTC. Amino acids: CASSPPGLAMETQYF.